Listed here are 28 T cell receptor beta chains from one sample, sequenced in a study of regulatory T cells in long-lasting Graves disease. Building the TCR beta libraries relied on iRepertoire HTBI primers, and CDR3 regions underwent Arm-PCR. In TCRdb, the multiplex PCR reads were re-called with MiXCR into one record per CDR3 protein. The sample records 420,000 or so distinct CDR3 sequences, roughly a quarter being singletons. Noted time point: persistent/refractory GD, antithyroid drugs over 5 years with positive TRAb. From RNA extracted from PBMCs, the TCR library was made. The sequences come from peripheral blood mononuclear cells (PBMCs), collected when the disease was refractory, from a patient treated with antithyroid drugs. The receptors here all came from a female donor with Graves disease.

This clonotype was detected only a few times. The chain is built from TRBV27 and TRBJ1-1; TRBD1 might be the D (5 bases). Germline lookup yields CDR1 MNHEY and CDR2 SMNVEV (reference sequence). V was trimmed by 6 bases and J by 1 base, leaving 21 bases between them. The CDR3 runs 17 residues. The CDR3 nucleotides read TGTGCCAGCAGCTCAGGGTTTTTGGGCGGAAAGAACACTGAAGCTTTCTTT. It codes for CASSSGFLGGKNTEAFF.

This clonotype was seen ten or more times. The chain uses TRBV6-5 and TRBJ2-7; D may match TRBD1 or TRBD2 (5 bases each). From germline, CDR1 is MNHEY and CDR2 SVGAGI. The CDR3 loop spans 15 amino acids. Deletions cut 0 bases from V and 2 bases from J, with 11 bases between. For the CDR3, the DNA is TGTGCCAGCAGTTACTCGAGAGGGGCTACCTACGAGCAGTACTTC. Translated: CASSYSRGATYEQYF.

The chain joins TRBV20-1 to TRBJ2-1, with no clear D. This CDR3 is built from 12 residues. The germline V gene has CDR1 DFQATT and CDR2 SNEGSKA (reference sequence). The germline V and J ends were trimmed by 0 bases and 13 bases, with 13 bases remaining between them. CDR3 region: CSARDLGGRQFF. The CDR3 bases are TGCAGTGCTAGAGATCTCGGCGGCCGACAGTTCTTC.

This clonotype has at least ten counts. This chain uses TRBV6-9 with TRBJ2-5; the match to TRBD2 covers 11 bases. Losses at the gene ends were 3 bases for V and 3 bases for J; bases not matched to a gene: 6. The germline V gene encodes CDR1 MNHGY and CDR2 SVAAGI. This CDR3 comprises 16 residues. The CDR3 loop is CASSYYLAGGEETQYF. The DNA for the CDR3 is TGTGCCAGCAGTTACTATTTAGCGGGAGGGGAAGAGACCCAGTACTTC.

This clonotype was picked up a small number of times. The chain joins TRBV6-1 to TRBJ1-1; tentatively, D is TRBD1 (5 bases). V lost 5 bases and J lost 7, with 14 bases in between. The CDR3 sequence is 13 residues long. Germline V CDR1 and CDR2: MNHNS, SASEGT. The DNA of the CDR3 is TGTGCCAGCAGTAACCGTCTGGGGGGTGAAGCTTTCTTT. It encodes CASSNRLGGEAFF.

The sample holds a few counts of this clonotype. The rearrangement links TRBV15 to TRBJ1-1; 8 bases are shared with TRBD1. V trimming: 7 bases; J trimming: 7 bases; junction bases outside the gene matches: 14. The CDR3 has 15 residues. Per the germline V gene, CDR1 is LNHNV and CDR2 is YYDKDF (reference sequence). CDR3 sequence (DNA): TGTGCCACCACCGATCGGGACAGGCGTGGTAATGAAGCTTTCTTT. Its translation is CATTDRDRRGNEAFF.

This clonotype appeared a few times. The CDR3 DNA reads as TGTGCCAGCAGCCAGATCGGGACAGGGGAAGGCGAGCAGTACTTC. This codes for CASSQIGTGEGEQYF. The gene calls are TRBV28 and TRBJ2-7, with 10 bases identical to TRBD1. Germline values: CDR1 MDHEN, CDR2 SYDVKM. J gave up 6 bases and V 6 bases, and 11 bases lay outside the gene matches. The CDR3 is 15 residues long.

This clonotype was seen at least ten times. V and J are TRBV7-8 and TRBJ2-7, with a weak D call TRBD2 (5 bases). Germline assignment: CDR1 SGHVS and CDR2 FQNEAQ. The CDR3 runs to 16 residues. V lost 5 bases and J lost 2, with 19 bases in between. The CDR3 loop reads CASSLGFTSGTYEQYF. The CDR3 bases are TGTGCCAGCAGCCTCGGATTCACGTCGGGGACCTACGAGCAGTACTTC.

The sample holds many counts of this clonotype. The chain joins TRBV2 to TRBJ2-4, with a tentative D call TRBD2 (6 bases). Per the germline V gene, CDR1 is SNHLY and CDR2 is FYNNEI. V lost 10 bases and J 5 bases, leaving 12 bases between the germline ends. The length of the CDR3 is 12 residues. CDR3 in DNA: TGTGCCACGCCGGGGGATCAAAACATTCAGTACTTC. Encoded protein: CATPGDQNIQYF.

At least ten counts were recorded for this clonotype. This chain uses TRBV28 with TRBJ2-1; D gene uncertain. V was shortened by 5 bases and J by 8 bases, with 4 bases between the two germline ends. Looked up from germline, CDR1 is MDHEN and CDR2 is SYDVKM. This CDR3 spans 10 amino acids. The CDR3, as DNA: TGTGCCAGCAGTATGCATGAGCAGTTCTTC. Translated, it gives CASSMHEQFF.

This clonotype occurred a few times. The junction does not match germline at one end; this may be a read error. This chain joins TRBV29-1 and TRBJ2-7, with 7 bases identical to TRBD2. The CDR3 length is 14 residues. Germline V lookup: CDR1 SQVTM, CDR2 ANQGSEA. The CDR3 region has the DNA TGCAGCGCCACGGGACCGGGGGGTAGTTACGGGCAGTACTTC. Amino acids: CSATGPGGSYGQYF.

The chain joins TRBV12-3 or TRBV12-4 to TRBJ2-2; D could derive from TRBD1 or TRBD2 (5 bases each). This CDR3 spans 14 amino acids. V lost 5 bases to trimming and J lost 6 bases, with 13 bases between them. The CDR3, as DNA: TGTGCCAGCAGTCCCGGGACGCAGTCCGGGGAGCTGTTTTTT. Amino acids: CASSPGTQSGELFF.

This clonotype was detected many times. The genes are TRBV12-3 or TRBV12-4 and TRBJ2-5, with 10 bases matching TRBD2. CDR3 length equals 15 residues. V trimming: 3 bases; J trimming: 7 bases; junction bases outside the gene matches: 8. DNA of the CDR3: TGTGCCAGCAGTTTTGCTAGCGGGGGTATAGGGACCCAGTACTTC. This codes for CASSFASGGIGTQYF.

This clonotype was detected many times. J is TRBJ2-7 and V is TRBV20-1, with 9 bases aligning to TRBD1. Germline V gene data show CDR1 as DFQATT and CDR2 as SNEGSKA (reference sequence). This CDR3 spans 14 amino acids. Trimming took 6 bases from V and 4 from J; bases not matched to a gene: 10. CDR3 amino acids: CSATTGGDLYEQYF. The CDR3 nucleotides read TGCAGTGCCACGACAGGGGGGGATTTGTACGAGCAGTACTTC.

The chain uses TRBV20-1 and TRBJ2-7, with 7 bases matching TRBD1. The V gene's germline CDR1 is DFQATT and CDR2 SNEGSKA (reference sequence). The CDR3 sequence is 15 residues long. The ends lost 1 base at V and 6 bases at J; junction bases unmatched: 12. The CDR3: CSARACEDRWCEQYF. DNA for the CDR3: TGCAGTGCTAGAGCCTGCGAGGACAGGTGGTGCGAGCAGTACTTC.

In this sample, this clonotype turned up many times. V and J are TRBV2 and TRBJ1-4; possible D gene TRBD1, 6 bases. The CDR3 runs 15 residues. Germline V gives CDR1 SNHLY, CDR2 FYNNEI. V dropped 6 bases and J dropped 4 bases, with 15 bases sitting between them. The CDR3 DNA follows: TGTGCCAGCAGGGCCTTCGGACAGATTAATGAAAAACTGTTTTTT. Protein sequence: CASRAFGQINEKLFF.

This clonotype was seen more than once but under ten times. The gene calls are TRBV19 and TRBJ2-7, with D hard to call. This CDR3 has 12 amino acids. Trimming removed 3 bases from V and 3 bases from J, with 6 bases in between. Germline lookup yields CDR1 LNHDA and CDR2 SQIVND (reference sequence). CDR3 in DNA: TGTGCCAGTAGTATGGGCGGCTACGAGCAGTACTTC. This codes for CASSMGGYEQYF.

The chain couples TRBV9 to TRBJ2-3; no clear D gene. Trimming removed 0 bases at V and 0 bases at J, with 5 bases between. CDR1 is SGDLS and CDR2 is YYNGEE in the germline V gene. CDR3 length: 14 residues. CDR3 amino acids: CASSVDGSTDTQYF. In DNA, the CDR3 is TGTGCCAGCAGCGTAGACGGGAGCACAGATACGCAGTATTTT.

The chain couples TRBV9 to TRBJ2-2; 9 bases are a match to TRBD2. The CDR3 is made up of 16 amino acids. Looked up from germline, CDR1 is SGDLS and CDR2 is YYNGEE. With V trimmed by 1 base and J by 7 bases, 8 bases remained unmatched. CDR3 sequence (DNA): TGTGCCAGCAGCGTACAGGCGGGAGGGCATAACGGGGAGCTGTTTTTT. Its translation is CASSVQAGGHNGELFF.

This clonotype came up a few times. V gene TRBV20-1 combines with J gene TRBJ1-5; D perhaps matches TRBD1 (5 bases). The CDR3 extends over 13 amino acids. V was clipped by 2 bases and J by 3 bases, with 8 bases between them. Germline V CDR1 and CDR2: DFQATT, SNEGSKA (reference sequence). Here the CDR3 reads CSARIQVNQPQHF. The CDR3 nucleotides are TGCAGTGCTAGAATACAGGTCAATCAGCCCCAGCATTTT.

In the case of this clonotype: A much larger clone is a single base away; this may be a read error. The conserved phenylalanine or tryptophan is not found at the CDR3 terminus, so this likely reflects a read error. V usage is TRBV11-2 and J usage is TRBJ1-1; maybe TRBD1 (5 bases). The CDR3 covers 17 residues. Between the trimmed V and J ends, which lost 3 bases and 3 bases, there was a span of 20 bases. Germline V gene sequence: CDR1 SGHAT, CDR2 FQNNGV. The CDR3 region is CASSFPTGGRLDTEAFS. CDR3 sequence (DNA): TGTGCCAGCAGCTTCCCCACAGGTGGGCGTTTAGACACTGAAGCTTTCTCT.

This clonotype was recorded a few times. CDR3 amino acids: CASSQVGLGGELFF. The DNA for the CDR3 is TGTGCCAGCAGCCAAGTGGGCTTAGGCGGGGAGCTGTTTTTT. The chain recombines TRBV14 with TRBJ2-2; D gene uncertain. CDR3 size: 14 residues. Germline V gives CDR1 SGHDN, CDR2 FVKESK. The V and J ends lost 1 base and 7 bases respectively, with 10 bases between them.

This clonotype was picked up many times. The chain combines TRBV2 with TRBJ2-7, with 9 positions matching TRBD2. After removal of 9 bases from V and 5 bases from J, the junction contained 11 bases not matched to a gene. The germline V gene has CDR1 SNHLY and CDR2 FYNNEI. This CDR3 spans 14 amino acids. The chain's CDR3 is CARGLSGRSDEQYF. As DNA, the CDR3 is TGTGCCAGGGGGTTGAGCGGGAGGAGCGACGAGCAGTACTTC.

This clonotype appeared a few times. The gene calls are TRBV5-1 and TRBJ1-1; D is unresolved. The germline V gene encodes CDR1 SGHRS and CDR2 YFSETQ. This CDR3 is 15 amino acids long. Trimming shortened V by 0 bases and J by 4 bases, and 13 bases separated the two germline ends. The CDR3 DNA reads TGCGCCAGCAGCTTGGGCAGGCTGTGGGGCACTGAAGCTTTCTTT. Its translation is CASSLGRLWGTEAFF.

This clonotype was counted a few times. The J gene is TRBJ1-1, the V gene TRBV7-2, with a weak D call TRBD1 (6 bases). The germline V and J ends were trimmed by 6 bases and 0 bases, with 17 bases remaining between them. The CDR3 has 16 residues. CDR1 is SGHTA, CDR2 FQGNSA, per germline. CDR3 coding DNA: TGTGCCAGCAGGAAATCCGGGACACAGATGAACACTGAAGCTTTCTTT. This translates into CASRKSGTQMNTEAFF. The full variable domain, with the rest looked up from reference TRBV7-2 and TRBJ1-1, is GAGVSQSPSNKVTEKGKDVELRCDPISGHTALYWYRQSLGQGLEFLIYFQGNSAPDKSGLPSDRFSAERTGGSVSTLTIQRTQQEDSAVYLCASRKSGTQMNTEAFFGQGTRLTVV.

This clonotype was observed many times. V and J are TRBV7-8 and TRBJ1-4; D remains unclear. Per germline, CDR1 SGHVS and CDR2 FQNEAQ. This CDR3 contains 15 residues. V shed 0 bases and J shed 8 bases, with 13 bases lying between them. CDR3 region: CASSLAPQLIEKLFF. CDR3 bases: TGTGCCAGCAGCTTAGCACCACAGCTTATCGAAAAACTGTTTTTT.

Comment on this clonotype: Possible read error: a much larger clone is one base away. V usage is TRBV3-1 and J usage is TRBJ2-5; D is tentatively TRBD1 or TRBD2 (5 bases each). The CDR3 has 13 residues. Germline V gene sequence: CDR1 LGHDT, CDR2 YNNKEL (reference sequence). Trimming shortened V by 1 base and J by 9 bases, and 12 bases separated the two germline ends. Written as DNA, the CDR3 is TGTGCCAGCAGCCAAGCGGGGCTGAGGGCCCAGTACTTC. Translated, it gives CASSQAGLRAQYF.

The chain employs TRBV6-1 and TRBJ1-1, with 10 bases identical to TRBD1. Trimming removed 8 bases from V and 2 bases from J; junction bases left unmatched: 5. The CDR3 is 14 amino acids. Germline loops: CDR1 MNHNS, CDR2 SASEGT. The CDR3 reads CASGTGADNTEAFF. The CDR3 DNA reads TGTGCCAGCGGGACAGGGGCAGATAACACTGAAGCTTTCTTT.